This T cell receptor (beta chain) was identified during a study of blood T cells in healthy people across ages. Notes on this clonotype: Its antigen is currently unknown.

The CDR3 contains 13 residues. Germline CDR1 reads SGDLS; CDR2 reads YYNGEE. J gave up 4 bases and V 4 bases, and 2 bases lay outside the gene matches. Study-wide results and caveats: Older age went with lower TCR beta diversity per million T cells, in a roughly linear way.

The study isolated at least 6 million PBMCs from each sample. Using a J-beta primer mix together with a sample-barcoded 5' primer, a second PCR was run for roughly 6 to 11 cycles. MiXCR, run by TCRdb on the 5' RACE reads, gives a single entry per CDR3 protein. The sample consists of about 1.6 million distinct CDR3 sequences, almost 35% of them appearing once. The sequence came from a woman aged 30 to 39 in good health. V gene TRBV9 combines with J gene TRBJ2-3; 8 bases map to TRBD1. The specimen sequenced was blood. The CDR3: CASSKQGADTQYF. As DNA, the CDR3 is TGTGCCAGCAGCAAACAGGGGGCAGATACGCAGTATTTT.